These 31 T cell receptor beta chains originate from one sample sequenced in a study of T-cell reconstitution after alpha-beta-depleted transplantation in children. Construction of the TCRbeta library involved unique molecular identifiers. TCRdb passed the PCR reads through MiXCR, listing each CDR3 protein once. The sample contains about 610,000 distinct CDR3 sequences, roughly a tenth of which appear only once. Sequences were derived from PBMCs from the stem cell graft donor, sampled from the stem cell graft. These receptors were obtained from a human donor who donated a stem cell graft to a child with acute myeloid leukemia.

This clonotype was seen repeatedly, ten times or more. V is TRBV28 and J is TRBJ2-1; the match to TRBD1 covers 10 bases. CDR1 and CDR2 (germline): MDHEN, SYDVKM. Unmatched junction bases numbered 14, after V lost 5 bases and J lost 4 bases. The CDR3 loop spans 18 amino acids. Here the CDR3 DNA reads TGTGCCAGCAGTCCCTACGGGACAGGGGTAAACTTATACAATGAGCAGTTCTTC. Translation: CASSPYGTGVNLYNEQFF. The full variable domain, rest sourced from reference TRBV28 and TRBJ2-1, is DVKVTQSSRYLVKRTGEKVFLECVQDMDHENMFWYRQDPGLGLRLIYFSYDVKMKEKGDIPEGYSVSREKKERFSLILESASTNQTSMYLCASSPYGTGVNLYNEQFFGPGTRLTVL.

In its sample, this clonotype was seen many times. The genes are TRBV7-2 and TRBJ2-1; D call uncertain. Trimming removed 5 bases at V and 0 bases at J, with 11 bases between. The germline CDR1 and CDR2 sequences are SGHTA and FQGNSA. This CDR3 spans 15 amino acids. The CDR3 DNA reads as TGTGCCAGCAGCCTCTCGAAGAGCTCCTACAATGAGCAGTTCTTC. It yields the protein CASSLSKSSYNEQFF.

This clonotype turned up a few times. The chain links TRBV4-3 to TRBJ2-2, with D possibly TRBD2 on 5 matching bases. Germline assignment: CDR1 LGHNA and CDR2 YSLEER. The CDR3 runs to 16 residues. Trimming stripped 6 bases from V and 0 bases from J, with 14 bases between. The CDR3 DNA is TGCGCCAGCAGTACAGCGGTGGCCGCGAACACCGGGGAGCTGTTTTTT. Its protein is CASSTAVAANTGELFF.

This clonotype was recorded many times. This rearrangement joins TRBV28 to TRBJ2-6, with D perhaps assigned TRBD1 or TRBD2 (5 bases each). Germline CDR1 is MDHEN and CDR2 is SYDVKM. Deletions cut 2 bases from V and 1 base from J, with 12 bases between. CDR3 length: 17 amino acids. The CDR3 nucleotides read TGTGCCAGCAGTTTAAGCCGGGGACGTTCTGGGGCCAACGTCCTGACTTTC. Translation: CASSLSRGRSGANVLTF. The complete variable domain, with remaining parts taken from reference TRBV28 and TRBJ2-6, reads DVKVTQSSRYLVKRTGEKVFLECVQDMDHENMFWYRQDPGLGLRLIYFSYDVKMKEKGDIPEGYSVSREKKERFSLILESASTNQTSMYLCASSLSRGRSGANVLTFGAGSRLTVL.

A few counts support this clonotype. The V gene is TRBV29-1, the J gene TRBJ2-7; D gene uncertain. Germline V gene sequence: CDR1 SQVTM, CDR2 ANQGSEA. V was cut by 7 bases and J by 1 base, with 14 bases left in between. The CDR3 runs 13 residues. The DNA of the CDR3 is TGCAGCGGTTGGGTTGCCGGATCCTACGAGCAGTACTTC. Residues: CSGWVAGSYEQYF.

In its sample, this clonotype was seen a few times. The V and J genes are TRBV7-9 and TRBJ1-5, with 7 nucleotides matching TRBD1. Trimming at V came to 1 base and at J to 3 bases, leaving 3 bases not matched to a gene. Germline V gives CDR1 SEHNR, CDR2 FQNEAQ (reference sequence). The CDR3 loop spans 15 amino acids. The CDR3 spells CASSLGQGNNQPQHF. In nucleotides, the CDR3 is TGTGCCAGCAGCTTAGGACAGGGCAACAATCAGCCCCAGCATTTT.

The rearrangement joins TRBV28 to TRBJ2-1; 8 bases align to TRBD1. This CDR3 comprises 16 residues. Losses at the gene ends were 6 bases for V and 6 bases for J; bases not matched to a gene: 13. Per germline, CDR1 MDHEN and CDR2 SYDVKM. CDR3 sequence: CASRTDRGPKSNEQFF. The DNA for the CDR3 is TGTGCCAGCAGAACCGACAGGGGCCCGAAAAGCAATGAGCAGTTCTTC.

This clonotype was seen at least ten times. This chain uses TRBV20-1 with TRBJ2-7; no reliable D call. Germline loops: CDR1 DFQATT, CDR2 SNEGSKA (reference sequence). There are 11 residues in the CDR3. The V gene lost 0 bases and the J gene lost 3 bases, with 3 bases spanning the gap. The CDR3 reads CSARELYEQYF. DNA of the CDR3: TGCAGTGCTAGAGAACTCTACGAGCAGTACTTC.

The chain is built from TRBV20-1 and TRBJ1-1; TRBD1 matches at 9 bases. The CDR3 consists of 15 residues. V lost 3 bases, J lost 0 bases, and 5 bases stayed unmatched. Germline V gives CDR1 DFQATT, CDR2 SNEGSKA (reference sequence). CDR3 bases: TGCAGTGCTAGCGACAGGGGGGATATGAACACTGAAGCTTTCTTT. It encodes CSASDRGDMNTEAFF.

This clonotype was counted only a few times. The chain couples TRBV30 to TRBJ2-1, with a possible D match to TRBD2 (5 bases). Trimming cost V 1 base and J 8 bases, with 6 bases left between them. CDR1 and CDR2 (germline): GTSNPN, SVGIG (reference sequence). The CDR3 runs 11 residues. The CDR3 loop is CAWSGTYEQFF. The DNA for the CDR3 is TGTGCCTGGAGTGGGACTTATGAGCAGTTCTTC.

V is TRBV28 and J is TRBJ2-1; D is perhaps TRBD1 (5 bases). The CDR3 extends over 15 amino acids. V lost 6 bases and J lost 4, with 16 bases in between. The germline V gene encodes CDR1 MDHEN and CDR2 SYDVKM. CDR3 in DNA: TGTGCCAGCAGGCGTACTCCTGACAGATACAATGAGCAGTTCTTC. Translating it yields CASRRTPDRYNEQFF.

Only a few counts were recorded for this clonotype. The chain has TRBV7-2 and TRBJ2-3; TRBD1 might be the D (7 bases). The CDR3 has 15 amino acids. Trimming removed 10 bases at V and 8 bases at J, with 25 bases between. CDR1 is SGHTA, CDR2 FQGNSA, per germline. The CDR3 spells CATFTDRAGGRTQYF. The DNA for the CDR3 is TGTGCCACCTTTACAGACAGGGCCGGGGGTCGTACGCAGTATTTT.

Ten or more counts support this clonotype. The chain links TRBV7-2 to TRBJ2-7, with D uncertain. Between the trimmed V and J ends, which lost 2 bases and 4 bases, there was a span of 3 bases. Per the germline V gene, CDR1 is SGHTA and CDR2 is FQGNSA. This CDR3 is built from 11 residues. The CDR3 protein is CASSLQYEQYF. The CDR3, as DNA: TGTGCCAGCAGCTTACAGTACGAGCAGTACTTC.

There are many counts of this clonotype. The gene calls are TRBV28 and TRBJ2-4; D possibly corresponds to TRBD2 (7 bases). The CDR3 runs 15 residues. The ends were cut back, 7 bases at V and 0 bases at J, with 13 bases in the middle. In germline, CDR1 is MDHEN, CDR2 SYDVKM. The CDR3 is CASISGEGAKNIQYF. The CDR3 coding sequence is TGTGCCAGCATTTCAGGGGAGGGAGCCAAAAACATTCAGTACTTC.

This clonotype has a count of ten or more. V is TRBV28 and J is TRBJ1-2; D call uncertain. From germline, CDR1 is MDHEN and CDR2 SYDVKM. The CDR3 has 12 residues. V shed 3 bases and J shed 1 base, with 3 bases lying between them. This CDR3 is CASSFLNYGYTF. The CDR3 nucleotides are TGTGCCAGCAGTTTCCTTAACTATGGCTACACCTTC.

Only a few counts were recorded for this clonotype. This chain uses TRBV6-5 with TRBJ2-7, with D tentatively TRBD2 (5 bases). The CDR3 runs to 13 residues. CDR1 and CDR2 from the germline V gene are MNHEY and SVGAGI. V lost 6 bases and J 6 bases, leaving 15 bases between the germline ends. The CDR3 loop reads CASRYIEGTEQYF. In DNA, the CDR3 is TGTGCCAGCAGGTACATCGAGGGAACCGAGCAGTACTTC.

CDR3 DNA sequence: TGCAGTGCTACCTCGGGACTAGCGAGCTCGGGCTACGAGCAGTACTTC. Its translation: CSATSGLASSGYEQYF. The genes are TRBV20-1 and TRBJ2-7; 10 bases are a match to TRBD2. The CDR3 length is 16 residues. V lost 4 bases, J lost 3 bases, and 12 bases stayed unmatched. Germline V gives CDR1 DFQATT, CDR2 SNEGSKA (reference sequence).

This clonotype occurred many times. This chain links TRBV11-2 with TRBJ2-1, with D perhaps TRBD2 (6 bases). V lost 3 bases, J lost 0 bases, and 9 bases lay in between. The CDR3 has 15 amino acids. Germline V gene lookup returns CDR1 SGHAT and CDR2 FQNNGV. Here the CDR3 DNA reads TGTGCCAGCAGCTTCTACGGGAGCTCCTACAATGAGCAGTTCTTC. Translating it yields CASSFYGSSYNEQFF.

This clonotype was counted ten times or more. The chain links TRBV27 to TRBJ1-2; TRBD1 agrees at 8 bases. In germline, CDR1 is MNHEY, CDR2 SMNVEV (reference sequence). The ends lost 6 bases at V and 4 bases at J; junction bases unmatched: 13. The CDR3 length is 16 residues. The CDR3, as DNA: TGTGCCAGCAGACCCGCCGGGACAGGTGTTTTCTATGGCTACACCTTC. Translated: CASRPAGTGVFYGYTF.

The genes are TRBV27 and TRBJ2-7, with 7 bases fitting TRBD2. The CDR3 consists of 15 residues. Germline V gives CDR1 MNHEY, CDR2 SMNVEV (reference sequence). Losses at the gene ends were 3 bases for V and 9 bases for J; bases not matched to a gene: 14. CDR3: CASSFGGRIPIVQYF. The CDR3 coding sequence is TGTGCCAGCAGTTTCGGCGGGAGAATTCCGATCGTGCAGTACTTC.

The rearrangement uses TRBV7-2 and TRBJ1-5; no clear D gene. The CDR3 contains 13 residues. Trimming pared 3 bases from V and 4 bases from J, leaving 7 bases between. The V gene's germline CDR1 is SGHTA and CDR2 FQGNSA. This chain's CDR3 is CASSFRQNQPQHF. The CDR3 region has the DNA TGTGCCAGCAGCTTCAGGCAGAATCAGCCCCAGCATTTT.

The table lists this clonotype with a few counts. The rearrangement links TRBV24-1 to TRBJ2-2; 7 bases fit TRBD1. Germline V gene lookup returns CDR1 KGHDR and CDR2 SFDVKD. With 3 bases clipped from V and 0 bases from J, the junction kept 6 bases outside the gene matches. The CDR3 has 17 amino acids. CDR3 amino acids: CATSDPGTESNTGELFF. The CDR3 coding sequence is TGTGCCACCAGTGATCCCGGGACAGAGTCGAACACCGGGGAGCTGTTTTTT.

This clonotype appeared a few times. The chain links TRBV11-2 to TRBJ2-1; TRBD2 aligns across 13 bases. Trimming cost V 1 base and J 7 bases; bases outside gene matches: 7. The germline CDR1 and CDR2 sequences are SGHAT and FQNNGV. The CDR3 loop spans 17 amino acids. This CDR3 is CASSLGTSGSAGNEQFF. As DNA, the CDR3 is TGTGCCAGCAGCTTAGGGACTAGCGGGAGTGCCGGAAATGAGCAGTTCTTC.

The chain links TRBV20-1 to TRBJ2-7; D perhaps matches TRBD2 (5 bases). CDR3 length: 13 residues. V lost 3 bases and J 0 bases, leaving 9 bases between the germline ends. Germline lookup yields CDR1 DFQATT and CDR2 SNEGSKA (reference sequence). The CDR3 nucleotides read TGCAGTGCTAGTTCGGGGAGCTCCTACGAGCAGTACTTC. This translates into CSASSGSSYEQYF.

This clonotype was picked up many times. This chain joins TRBV7-3 and TRBJ2-7, with 7 bases identical to TRBD2. The CDR3 is 15 residues long. The germline V gene encodes CDR1 SGHTA and CDR2 FQGTGA. The J segment lost 0 bases and the V segment lost 5 bases, leaving 7 bases of the junction unmatched. The DNA for the CDR3 is TGTGCCAGCAGCCCAGCTAGCGGTAGCTCCTACGAGCAGTACTTC. Protein product: CASSPASGSSYEQYF.

The chain recombines TRBV11-2 with TRBJ2-3, with D unclear. The V gene's germline CDR1 is SGHAT and CDR2 FQNNGV. The CDR3 extends over 16 amino acids. Trimming pared 0 bases from V and 4 bases from J, leaving 14 bases between. CDR3 residues: CASSLDRVDGADTQYF. The DNA for the CDR3 is TGTGCCAGCAGCTTAGATAGAGTGGATGGGGCAGATACGCAGTATTTT.

The chain links TRBV7-9 to TRBJ2-7, with TRBD1 matching over 7 bases. V lost 0 bases and J lost 5; bases outside the gene matches: 4. CDR3 length: 14 amino acids. Looked up from germline, CDR1 is SEHNR and CDR2 is FQNEAQ (reference sequence). The CDR3 DNA is TGTGCCAGCAGCTTAGCAGACAGGGTCCACGAGCAGTACTTC. It encodes CASSLADRVHEQYF.

The chain joins TRBV6-1 to TRBJ2-2, with D possibly being TRBD1 (6 bases). The germline CDR1 and CDR2 sequences are MNHNS and SASEGT. V lost 6 bases and J 5 bases, leaving 22 bases between the germline ends. The CDR3 totals 17 residues. As DNA, the CDR3 is TGTGCCAGCAGCCTTCCCCCTGGGGGCCGTTGGACCGGGGAGCTGTTTTTT. As protein: CASSLPPGGRWTGELFF.

The chain uses TRBV11-2 and TRBJ2-2; 9 nucleotides align to TRBD2. This CDR3 region has 15 residues. CDR1 and CDR2 from the germline V gene are SGHAT and FQNNGV. V gave up 5 bases and J gave up 8 bases; unmatched junction bases: 9. The chain's CDR3 is CASSNVAGARGELFF. CDR3 sequence (DNA): TGTGCCAGCAGCAATGTAGCGGGAGCCAGAGGGGAGCTGTTTTTT.

The chain carries TRBV7-2 and TRBJ2-7; D remains unclear. The V end lost 1 base, the J end lost 3 bases, and 13 bases lay between the germline ends. Germline V lookup: CDR1 SGHTA, CDR2 FQGNSA. The CDR3 covers 15 residues. The CDR3 bases are TGTGCCAGCAGCTTAGGTTTGACCCTAATCTACGAGCAGTACTTC. This gives the protein CASSLGLTLIYEQYF. Variable domain in full (rest from reference TRBV7-2 and TRBJ2-7): GAGVSQSPSNKVTEKGKDVELRCDPISGHTALYWYRQSLGQGLEFLIYFQGNSAPDKSGLPSDRFSAERTGGSVSTLTIQRTQQEDSAVYLCASSLGLTLIYEQYFGPGTRLTVT.

This clonotype was picked up a small number of times. This chain joins TRBV7-2 and TRBJ2-5; maybe TRBD1 (5 bases). CDR3 length: 15 amino acids. Germline V lookup: CDR1 SGHTA, CDR2 FQGNSA. Trimming shortened V by 4 bases and J by 2 bases, and 14 bases separated the two germline ends. The chain's CDR3 is CASSSGDSFQETQYF. The CDR3 coding sequence is TGTGCCAGCAGCTCCGGTGACAGTTTTCAAGAGACCCAGTACTTC.